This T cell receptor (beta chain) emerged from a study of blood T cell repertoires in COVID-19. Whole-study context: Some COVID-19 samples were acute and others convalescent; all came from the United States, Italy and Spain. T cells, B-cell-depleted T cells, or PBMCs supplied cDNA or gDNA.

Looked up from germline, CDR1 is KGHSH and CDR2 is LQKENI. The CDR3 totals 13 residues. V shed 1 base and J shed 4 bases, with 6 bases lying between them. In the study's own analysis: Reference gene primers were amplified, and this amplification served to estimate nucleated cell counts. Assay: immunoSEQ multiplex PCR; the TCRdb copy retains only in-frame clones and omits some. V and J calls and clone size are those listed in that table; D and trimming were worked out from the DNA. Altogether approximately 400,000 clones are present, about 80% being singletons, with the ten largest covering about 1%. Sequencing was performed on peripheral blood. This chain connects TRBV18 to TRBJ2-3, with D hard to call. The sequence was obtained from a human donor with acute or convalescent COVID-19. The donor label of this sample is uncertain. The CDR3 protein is CASSPRSADTQYF. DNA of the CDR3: TGTGCCAGCTCACCACGAAGCGCAGATACGCAGTATTTT.